This T cell receptor (beta chain) was found in a study of Graves' ophthalmopathy and Graves' hyperthyroidism. Whole-study context: Sampling took place at initial diagnosis, with peripheral blood obtained before any treatment. General study points: The blood repertoire also included most expanded thyroid clonotypes above 0.001 frequency.

Using RNA transcripts, the TCR beta CDR3 regions were amplified. An initial RT-PCR round employing HTBI primers preceded a second-round multiplex PCR. TCRdb called the multiplex PCR reads again in MiXCR, with one record for every CDR3 protein. This repertoire shows about 400,000 distinct CDR3 sequences, 18% found once; its top ten account for 1.5% to 2%. The authors used Ficoll-Paque density gradient centrifugation to separate PBMCs. The input was approximately 10 ml of fresh peripheral blood. The germline gives CDR1 LGHDT, CDR2 YNNKEL (reference sequence). The V gene end was trimmed by 6 bases and the J gene end by 0 bases; junction bases not matched to a gene: 5. CDR3 size: 15 residues. This clonotype has at least ten counts. Its target is unknown.

V is TRBV3-1 and J is TRBJ1-1, with 9 bases that match TRBD1. Material for sequencing was peripheral blood. This sequence was found in a woman in her late teens or twenties with Graves' ophthalmopathy. This chain's CDR3 is CASSTGGGMNTEAFF. The CDR3, as DNA: TGTGCCAGCAGTACAGGGGGCGGAATGAACACTGAAGCTTTCTTT. Combining the CDR3 with reference TRBV3-1 and TRBJ1-1 gives the whole variable domain DTAVSQTPKYLVTQMGNDKSIKCEQNLGHDTMYWYKQDSKKFLKIMFSYNNKELIINETVPNRFSPKSPDKAHLNLHINSLELGDSAVYFCASSTGGGMNTEAFFGQGTRLTVV.